Shown below are 28 T cell receptor beta chains from a single sample sequenced in a study of cytomegalovirus exposure and HLA in healthy donors. Primers: 60 Vbeta forward and 13 Jbeta reverse. TCRdb's copy holds only in-frame clones and misses some; the assay was immunoSEQ multiplex PCR. Of about 150,000 clones detected, about two thirds appear once; the ten largest clones hold roughly 4%. Sequencing was done on a sample of PBMCs. Every receptor here comes from a man in his forties or fifties in good health and CMV-seropositive.

The chain employs TRBV28 and TRBJ2-7; TRBD1 aligns across 12 bases. The length of the CDR3 is 15 residues. In germline, CDR1 is MDHEN, CDR2 SYDVKM. The V gene end was trimmed by 5 bases and the J gene end by 6 bases; junction bases not matched to a gene: 8. For the CDR3, the DNA is TGTGCCAGCAGTCCTTCGGGACAGGGGGCGGGCGAGCAGTACTTC. This codes for CASSPSGQGAGEQYF.

V usage is TRBV14 and J usage is TRBJ1-2; 12 bases fit TRBD1. After removal of 4 bases from V and 8 bases from J, the junction contained 2 bases not matched to a gene. The CDR3 has 13 residues. Per germline, CDR1 SGHDN and CDR2 FVKESK. DNA for the CDR3: TGTGCCAGCAGCCGGGACAGGGGGCGGGGCTACACCTTC. It codes for CASSRDRGRGYTF.

This chain connects TRBV5-6 to TRBJ1-2; TRBD1 matches 10 bases. V dropped 2 bases and J dropped 4; count of bases not matched to a gene: 5. The germline CDR1 and CDR2 sequences are SGHDT and YYEEEE. The CDR3 length is 15 residues. The CDR3 loop reads CASSLRDRGPYGYTF. CDR3 bases: TGTGCCAGCAGCTTAAGGGACAGGGGCCCCTATGGCTACACCTTC.

This clone appeared a single time. The chain links TRBV6-6 to TRBJ2-7, with 7 bases fitting TRBD2. The J segment lost 4 bases and the V segment lost 2 bases, leaving 5 bases of the junction unmatched. This CDR3 spans 14 amino acids. Germline loops: CDR1 MNHNY, CDR2 SVGAGI (reference sequence). Here the CDR3 reads CASSYGGSVYEQYF. CDR3 nucleotide sequence: TGTGCCAGCAGTTACGGCGGGAGCGTGTACGAGCAGTACTTC.

The chain couples TRBV6-5 to TRBJ1-1; 7 nucleotides agree with TRBD1. V was clipped by 5 bases and J by 10 bases; unmatched bases: 10. The CDR3 extends over 13 amino acids. CDR1 and CDR2 from the germline V gene are MNHEY and SVGAGI. This chain's CDR3 is CASSEHRGFIAFF. The CDR3, as DNA: TGTGCCAGCAGTGAACACAGGGGCTTCATAGCTTTCTTT.

The genes are TRBV19 and TRBJ2-4, with 10 bases fitting TRBD1. Trimming took 5 bases from V and 6 from J; bases not matched to a gene: 7. This CDR3 contains 15 residues. Germline-derived CDR1 and CDR2 are LNHDA and SQIVND (reference sequence). The chain's CDR3 is CASSLGRTGGNIQYF. CDR3 DNA: TGTGCCAGTAGTCTCGGACGGACAGGGGGAAACATTCAGTACTTC.

The chain uses TRBV9 and TRBJ2-2; D unclear. CDR3 size: 13 residues. The germline CDR1 and CDR2 sequences are SGDLS and YYNGEE. With 0 bases removed from V and 3 bases from J, the gap between germline ends came to 3 bases. The CDR3 coding sequence is TGTGCCAGCAGCGTAGCGGACACCGGGGAGCTGTTTTTT. Residues: CASSVADTGELFF.

The genes are TRBV18 and TRBJ1-2, with D possibly TRBD1 on 6 matching bases. The CDR3 consists of 18 residues. The germline gives CDR1 KGHSH, CDR2 LQKENI. Trimming removed 4 bases from V and 4 bases from J, with 25 bases in between. CDR3 sequence reads: CASSLSSPAGDVGYGYTF. The CDR3 nucleotides read TGTGCCAGCTCACTCTCAAGCCCGGCAGGGGATGTAGGCTATGGCTACACCTTC.

The chain has TRBV19 and TRBJ1-4; D might be TRBD1 (6 bases). CDR1 and CDR2 from the germline V gene are LNHDA and SQIVND (reference sequence). The ends were cut back, 6 bases at V and 0 bases at J, with 20 bases in the middle. This CDR3 has 18 residues. The CDR3 loop is CASSHLGQTSSTNEKLFF. The CDR3, as DNA: TGTGCCAGTAGCCACCTCGGACAGACCTCCTCAACTAATGAAAAACTGTTTTTT.

The V call is TRBV4-1, the J call TRBJ2-4; 13 positions match TRBD2. CDR1 is MGHRA, CDR2 YSYEKL, per germline. V was clipped by 0 bases and J by 8 bases; unmatched bases: 10. The CDR3 is 18 amino acids. CDR3 region: CASSQDQLAGGLGDIQYF. CDR3 in DNA: TGCGCCAGCAGCCAAGATCAACTAGCGGGGGGGCTAGGAGACATTCAGTACTTC.

The chain recombines TRBV15 with TRBJ2-3; TRBD2 aligns across 7 bases. V lost 2 bases, J lost 1 base, and 6 bases stayed unmatched. This CDR3 is built from 16 residues. CDR1 and CDR2 from the germline V gene are LNHNV and YYDKDF (reference sequence). CDR3 protein: CATSRTTSARTDTQYF. As DNA, the CDR3 is TGTGCCACCAGCAGAACCACTAGCGCTCGCACAGATACGCAGTATTTT.

The V gene is TRBV2, the J gene TRBJ1-1; no reliable D call. Between the trimmed V and J ends, which lost 7 bases and 0 bases, there was a span of 12 bases. The CDR3 sequence is 14 residues long. Germline V gene lookup returns CDR1 SNHLY and CDR2 FYNNEI. The CDR3 region has the DNA TGTGCCAGCACCTTGACAACAATGAACACTGAAGCTTTCTTT. This gives the protein CASTLTTMNTEAFF.

The V gene is TRBV29-1, the J gene TRBJ1-2; D is uncertain. The CDR3 totals 14 residues. The germline V gene encodes CDR1 SQVTM and CDR2 ANQGSEA. With 0 bases removed from V and 5 bases from J, the gap between germline ends came to 13 bases. Written as DNA, the CDR3 is TGCAGCGTTGAAGAGAGGGCAGTGAGGTATGGCTACACCTTC. Protein: CSVEERAVRYGYTF.

A few counts support this clone. The chain employs TRBV6-5 and TRBJ1-5; possible D gene TRBD1, 5 bases. Trimming shortened V by 0 bases and J by 5 bases, and 5 bases separated the two germline ends. The CDR3 contains 13 residues. Looked up from germline, CDR1 is MNHEY and CDR2 is SVGAGI. CDR3 sequence (DNA): TGTGCCAGCAGTTACTCAGGGGATCAGCCCCAGCATTTT. Amino acids: CASSYSGDQPQHF.

The V and J genes are TRBV25-1 and TRBJ1-1; the D gene is possibly TRBD1 (6 bases). Trimming took 3 bases from V and 0 from J, leaving 8 bases between them. Looked up from germline, CDR1 is MGHDK and CDR2 is SYGVNS. CDR3 length equals 14 residues. The CDR3 loop reads CASSDWTVNTEAFF. CDR3 nucleotides: TGTGCCAGCAGTGACTGGACAGTGAACACTGAAGCTTTCTTT.

This clone appeared a few times. The rearrangement joins TRBV29-1 to TRBJ1-2; TRBD1 is a possible D gene (5 bases). The CDR3 totals 13 residues. Trimming removed 3 bases at V and 5 bases at J, with 13 bases between. Germline-derived CDR1 and CDR2 are SQVTM and ANQGSEA. CDR3 amino acids: CSVEGQGIYGYTF. CDR3 coding DNA: TGCAGCGTTGAGGGGCAGGGAATTTATGGCTACACCTTC.

This clone has more than one count but fewer than ten. The gene calls are TRBV6-6 and TRBJ1-1; D uncertain. This CDR3 has 13 amino acids. Germline values: CDR1 MNHNY, CDR2 SVGAGI (reference sequence). V lost 6 bases to trimming and J lost 4 bases, with 12 bases between them. CDR3 amino acids: CASRAGSRTEAFF. For the CDR3, the DNA is TGTGCCAGCAGGGCAGGCTCGCGCACTGAAGCTTTCTTT.

The V call is TRBV6-5, the J call TRBJ2-1; 8 bases agree with TRBD1. In germline, CDR1 is MNHEY, CDR2 SVGAGI. The CDR3 covers 15 residues. Trimming at V came to 5 bases and at J to 1 base, leaving 4 bases not matched to a gene. CDR3 residues: CASSPDRGSYNEQFF. The CDR3 DNA follows: TGTGCCAGCAGTCCCGACAGGGGATCCTACAATGAGCAGTTCTTC.

V is TRBV6-1 and J is TRBJ1-2; D remains ambiguous. The CDR3 is made up of 13 amino acids. Trimming removed 4 bases at V and 7 bases at J, with 13 bases between. CDR1 and CDR2 from the germline V gene are MNHNS and SASEGT. CDR3 bases: TGTGCCAGCAGTGGGAGAGGAGCCCGTGGCTACACCTTC. Amino acids: CASSGRGARGYTF.

In nucleotides, the CDR3 is TGTGCCAGCAGCTTAGCGGCTACTAATGAAAAACTGTTTTTT. Residues: CASSLAATNEKLFF. This chain connects TRBV7-9 to TRBJ1-4; D ambiguous. V was clipped by 0 bases and J by 2 bases, with 4 bases between them. This CDR3 has 14 amino acids. Per the germline V gene, CDR1 is SEHNR and CDR2 is FQNEAQ (reference sequence).

The rearrangement joins TRBV2 to TRBJ2-5; D uncertain. Deletions cut 10 bases from V and 0 bases from J, with 9 bases between. Germline values: CDR1 SNHLY, CDR2 FYNNEI. The CDR3 sequence is 12 residues long. The CDR3 sequence: CATPGHQETQYF. In DNA, the CDR3 is TGTGCCACCCCGGGTCACCAAGAGACCCAGTACTTC.

V is TRBV5-4 and J is TRBJ1-1; the D gene is possibly TRBD1 (6 bases). The CDR3 has 14 residues. The ends were cut back, 5 bases at V and 2 bases at J, with 13 bases in the middle. From germline, CDR1 is SGHNT and CDR2 YYREEE (reference sequence). CDR3: CASRSDRINTEAFF. CDR3 in DNA: TGTGCCAGCAGATCGGACAGAATTAACACTGAAGCTTTCTTT.

The V call is TRBV5-1, the J call TRBJ1-1, with 7 bases identical to TRBD1. V dropped 5 bases and J dropped 0; count of bases not matched to a gene: 4. The CDR3 has 14 amino acids. CDR1 and CDR2 (germline): SGHRS, YFSETQ. The CDR3 nucleotides are TGCGCCAGCAGTTCGGACAGGATGAACACTGAAGCTTTCTTT. Translated: CASSSDRMNTEAFF.

On this clone itself: The sample holds other DNA sequences that translate to the same CDR3. The chain combines TRBV6-5 with TRBJ1-2; possible D gene TRBD1, 5 bases. Trimming took 0 bases from V and 8 from J, leaving 13 bases between them. CDR1 is MNHEY, CDR2 SVGAGI, per germline. This CDR3 spans 14 amino acids. CDR3 in amino acids: CASSYSFQGYGYTF. The CDR3 region has the DNA TGTGCCAGCAGTTACTCTTTTCAGGGCTACGGCTACACCTTC.

The rearrangement joins TRBV5-1 to TRBJ2-1, with 10 positions matching TRBD2. CDR3 length equals 14 residues. Germline V gene data show CDR1 as SGHRS and CDR2 as YFSETQ. V shed 1 base and J 8 bases; nucleotides not matched to a gene: 3. DNA of the CDR3: TGCGCCAGCAGCTTGAGCGGGAGGGGGGATGAGCAGTTCTTC. Amino acid sequence: CASSLSGRGDEQFF.

CDR3 amino acids: CASRQTPGQNYEQYF. The CDR3 DNA sequence: TGCGCCAGCAGGCAAACCCCGGGACAGAACTACGAGCAGTACTTC. V gene TRBV4-1 combines with J gene TRBJ2-7; 7 bases are a match to TRBD1. The CDR3 sequence is 15 residues long. Per the germline V gene, CDR1 is MGHRA and CDR2 is YSYEKL. Trimming at V came to 6 bases and at J to 3 bases, leaving 11 bases not matched to a gene.

Concerning this clone: This specimen includes other DNA sequences encoding the same CDR3. The chain links TRBV5-1 to TRBJ1-1, with D maybe TRBD1 (5 bases). The germline V gene has CDR1 SGHRS and CDR2 YFSETQ. V shed 5 bases and J shed 1 base, with 12 bases lying between them. The CDR3 loop spans 14 amino acids. CDR3 in amino acids: CASSSGQGNTEAFF. The CDR3 nucleotides read TGCGCCAGCAGTTCCGGTCAGGGGAACACTGAAGCTTTCTTT.

This chain links TRBV6-6 with TRBJ1-5; 8 nucleotides agree with TRBD1. Germline-derived CDR1 and CDR2 are MNHNY and SVGAGI (reference sequence). The V segment lost 3 bases and the J segment 5 bases; nucleotides outside the gene matches: 9. The CDR3 sequence is 16 residues long. The CDR3 spells CASSYRQGRIDQPQHF. In DNA, the CDR3 is TGTGCCAGCAGTTATAGACAGGGGCGAATTGATCAGCCCCAGCATTTT.